This T cell receptor beta chain was captured in a study of T-cell reconstitution after alpha-beta-depleted transplantation in children. Unique molecular identifiers tagged the TCRbeta library. TCRdb re-analysed the PCR reads in MiXCR, keeping a single row per CDR3 protein. Among 200,000 to 250,000 distinct CDR3 sequences, around 9.9% were seen once, and the ten largest hold under 30%. This clonotype was detected many times. Between the trimmed V and J ends, which lost 2 bases and 1 base, there was a span of 15 bases. CDR3 size: 16 residues. The germline CDR1 and CDR2 sequences are DFQATT and SNEGSKA (reference sequence).

The source material was PBMCs, sampled before TCRalphabeta/CD19-depleted stem cell transplant. This sequence originates from a child under two years old with acute myeloid leukemia, due to receive a stem cell transplant. V is TRBV20-1 and J is TRBJ1-5, with D possibly TRBD1 on 5 matching bases. In DNA, the CDR3 is TGCAGTGCTAGAAGGAGTGAGACAGCCAGCAATCAGCCCCAGCATTTT. Protein: CSARRSETASNQPQHF.